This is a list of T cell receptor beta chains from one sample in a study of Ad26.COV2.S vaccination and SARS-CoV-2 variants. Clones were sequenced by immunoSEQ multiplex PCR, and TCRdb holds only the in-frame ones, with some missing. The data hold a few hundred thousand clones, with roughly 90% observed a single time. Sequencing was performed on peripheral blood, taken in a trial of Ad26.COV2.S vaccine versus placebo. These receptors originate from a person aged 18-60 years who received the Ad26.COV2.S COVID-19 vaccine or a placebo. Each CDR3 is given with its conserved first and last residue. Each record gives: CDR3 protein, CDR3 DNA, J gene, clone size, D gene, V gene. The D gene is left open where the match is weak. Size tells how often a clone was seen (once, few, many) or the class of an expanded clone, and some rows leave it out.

CDR3 protein: CASSLTPYEQYF
CDR3 DNA: TGTGCCAGCAGCCTCACCCCATACGAGCAGTACTTC
J gene: TRBJ2-7
clone size: -
D gene: -
V gene: TRBV21-1

CDR3 protein: CASSSRLTEAFF
CDR3 DNA: TGTGCCAGCAGCAGCCGGTTAACTGAAGCTTTCTTT
J gene: TRBJ1-1
clone size: -
D gene: -
V gene: TRBV7-9

CDR3 protein: CASSSQGPMSYTF
CDR3 DNA: TGTGCCAGCAGCTCCCAAGGCCCAATGAGCTACACCTTC
J gene: TRBJ1-2
clone size: -
D gene: -
V gene: TRBV7-9

CDR3 protein: CAWQASGANVLTF
CDR3 DNA: TGTGCCTGGCAGGCGTCTGGGGCCAACGTCCTGACTTTC
J gene: TRBJ2-6
clone size: -
D gene: -
V gene: TRBV30

CDR3 protein: CASSQVPSGGTTDTQYF
CDR3 DNA: TGCGCCAGCAGCCAAGTCCCTAGCGGGGGGACCACAGATACGCAGTATTTT
J gene: TRBJ2-3
clone size: -
D gene: TRBD2
V gene: TRBV4-3

CDR3 protein: CASSYGGPDTQYF
CDR3 DNA: TGTGCCAGCAGTTACGGGGGACCAGATACGCAGTATTTT
J gene: TRBJ2-3
clone size: once
D gene: -
V gene: TRBV6-5

CDR3 protein: CATSGQQHNYGYTF
CDR3 DNA: TGTGCCACCAGTGGGCAACAACACAACTATGGCTACACCTTC
J gene: TRBJ1-2
clone size: once
D gene: -
V gene: TRBV24-1

CDR3 protein: CASSQVVGLYEQYF
CDR3 DNA: TGCGCCAGCAGCCAGGTTGTGGGACTCTACGAGCAGTACTTC
J gene: TRBJ2-7
clone size: -
D gene: -
V gene: TRBV4-3

CDR3 protein: CATSRDVRAGELFF
CDR3 DNA: TGTGCCACCAGCAGAGACGTAAGGGCCGGGGAGCTGTTTTTT
J gene: TRBJ2-2
clone size: -
D gene: -
V gene: TRBV15

CDR3 protein: CASSYAIGGASYGYTF
CDR3 DNA: TGTGCCAGCAGTTACGCGATTGGCGGCGCCAGCTATGGCTACACCTTC
J gene: TRBJ1-2
clone size: -
D gene: -
V gene: TRBV6-6

CDR3 protein: CASSRREGSNQPQHF
CDR3 DNA: TGTGCCAGCAGCCGGCGGGAGGGGAGCAATCAGCCCCAGCATTTT
J gene: TRBJ1-5
clone size: -
D gene: -
V gene: TRBV7-8

CDR3 protein: CASRGLAGADTQYF
CDR3 DNA: TGTGCCAGCCGAGGGCTAGCGGGGGCAGATACGCAGTATTTT
J gene: TRBJ2-3
clone size: -
D gene: TRBD2
V gene: TRBV11-2

CDR3 protein: CASSLLAGFGEQYF
CDR3 DNA: TGTGCCAGCAGCTTACTTGCCGGCTTTGGGGAGCAGTACTTC
J gene: TRBJ2-7
clone size: few
D gene: -
V gene: TRBV7-2

CDR3 protein: CASSTGTGAYGYTF
CDR3 DNA: TGTGCCAGCAGCACCGGGACAGGGGCCTATGGCTACACCTTC
J gene: TRBJ1-2
clone size: -
D gene: TRBD1
V gene: TRBV6-5

CDR3 protein: CSVGGTSGSFEQFF
CDR3 DNA: TGCAGCGTTGGTGGGACTAGCGGCTCTTTTGAGCAGTTCTTC
J gene: TRBJ2-1
clone size: -
D gene: TRBD2
V gene: TRBV29-1

CDR3 protein: CASSWFTGTETQYF
CDR3 DNA: TGCGCCAGCAGCTGGTTTACCGGGACAGAGACCCAGTACTTC
J gene: TRBJ2-5
clone size: -
D gene: -
V gene: TRBV5-1

CDR3 protein: CASSPSQYNYGYTF
CDR3 DNA: TGTGCCAGCTCACCGAGTCAGTACAACTATGGCTACACCTTC
J gene: TRBJ1-2
clone size: -
D gene: -
V gene: TRBV18

CDR3 protein: CASSQVRVAGDPQETQYF
CDR3 DNA: TGTGCCAGCAGCCAAGTTCGAGTAGCGGGGGACCCTCAAGAGACCCAGTACTTC
J gene: TRBJ2-5
clone size: -
D gene: TRBD2
V gene: TRBV3-1/TRBV3-2

CDR3 protein: CASSVRRDPGDGYTF
CDR3 DNA: TGTGCCAGCAGCGTTAGAAGGGACCCGGGGGACGGCTACACCTTC
J gene: TRBJ1-2
clone size: -
D gene: -
V gene: TRBV9

CDR3 protein: CASSQGRTGQSAKNIQYF
CDR3 DNA: TGCGCCAGCAGCCAAGGGAGGACTGGACAGTCAGCCAAAAACATTCAGTACTTC
J gene: TRBJ2-4
clone size: -
D gene: -
V gene: TRBV4-1

CDR3 protein: CAPRGGTEAFF
CDR3 DNA: TGTGCCCCCCGAGGGGGTACTGAAGCTTTCTTT
J gene: TRBJ1-1
clone size: -
D gene: -
V gene: TRBV21-1

CDR3 protein: CASSYSGTREQYF
CDR3 DNA: TGTGCCAGCAGTTACAGTGGGACGCGCGAGCAGTACTTC
J gene: TRBJ2-7
clone size: -
D gene: -
V gene: TRBV6-2/TRBV6-3

CDR3 protein: CASSRTGAGEKLFF
CDR3 DNA: TGCGCCAGCAGCCGGACAGGGGCTGGTGAAAAACTGTTTTTT
J gene: TRBJ1-4
clone size: -
D gene: TRBD1
V gene: TRBV5-1

CDR3 protein: CAWSTRISEAFF
CDR3 DNA: TGTGCCTGGAGTACCAGAATCTCGGAAGCTTTCTTT
J gene: TRBJ1-1
clone size: -
D gene: -
V gene: TRBV30

CDR3 protein: CASSPDRGPLETQYF
CDR3 DNA: TGCGCCAGCAGCCCGGACAGGGGACCGTTGGAGACCCAGTACTTC
J gene: TRBJ2-5
clone size: -
D gene: TRBD1
V gene: TRBV5-1

CDR3 protein: CASTPQGASLVTQYF
CDR3 DNA: TGTGCCAGTACCCCCCAGGGGGCATCCTTAGTTACGCAGTATTTT
J gene: TRBJ2-3
clone size: -
D gene: TRBD1
V gene: TRBV19

CDR3 protein: CASSLYTGTEAFF
CDR3 DNA: TGTGCCAGCAGCCTATACACAGGGACTGAAGCTTTCTTT
J gene: TRBJ1-1
clone size: -
D gene: -
V gene: TRBV7-3

CDR3 protein: CASSFILLTGELFF
CDR3 DNA: TGTGCCAGCAGCTTCATCCTCCTAACCGGGGAGCTGTTTTTT
J gene: TRBJ2-2
clone size: -
D gene: -
V gene: TRBV7-2

CDR3 protein: CASSFLRAGDTQYF
CDR3 DNA: TGTGCCAGCAGTTTTCTGCGTGCAGGAGATACGCAGTATTTT
J gene: TRBJ2-3
clone size: -
D gene: -
V gene: TRBV27

CDR3 protein: CAISESPGGEQYF
CDR3 DNA: TGTGCCATCAGTGAGTCGCCAGGGGGCGAGCAGTACTTC
J gene: TRBJ2-7
clone size: -
D gene: TRBD1
V gene: TRBV10-3

CDR3 protein: CASSRPGGALHF
CDR3 DNA: TGTGCCAGCAGCCGCCCAGGGGGAGCCCTCCACTTT
J gene: TRBJ1-6
clone size: -
D gene: TRBD1
V gene: TRBV7-3

CDR3 protein: CASSPTSGGTNTGELFF
CDR3 DNA: TGTGCCAGCAGCCCAACTAGCGGGGGTACGAACACCGGGGAGCTGTTTTTT
J gene: TRBJ2-2
clone size: -
D gene: TRBD2
V gene: TRBV7-6

CDR3 protein: CASSYHPTSGGPDTQYF
CDR3 DNA: TGTGCCAGCAGCTACCACCCGACTAGCGGGGGTCCAGATACGCAGTATTTT
J gene: TRBJ2-3
clone size: -
D gene: TRBD2
V gene: TRBV9

CDR3 protein: CASSSTPRVESSGANVLTF
CDR3 DNA: TGTGCCAGCAGCTCAACCCCCCGGGTCGAGAGCTCTGGGGCCAACGTCCTGACTTTC
J gene: TRBJ2-6
clone size: -
D gene: -
V gene: TRBV5-4

CDR3 protein: CSVEKVTGGYEQYF
CDR3 DNA: TGCAGCGTTGAAAAGGTGACAGGGGGTTACGAGCAGTACTTC
J gene: TRBJ2-7
clone size: -
D gene: TRBD1
V gene: TRBV29-1

CDR3 protein: CASSHNRSGYTF
CDR3 DNA: TGTGCCAGCTCTCATAACAGGAGCGGCTACACCTTC
J gene: TRBJ1-2
clone size: -
D gene: -
V gene: TRBV18

CDR3 protein: CASSPSGRRTDTQYF
CDR3 DNA: TGTGCCAGCAGCCCCTCGGGAAGGAGGACAGATACGCAGTATTTT
J gene: TRBJ2-3
clone size: -
D gene: -
V gene: TRBV9

CDR3 protein: CASSPDRVVRTQYF
CDR3 DNA: TGTGCCAGCAGCCCGGACAGGGTGGTTCGGACCCAGTACTTC
J gene: TRBJ2-5
clone size: -
D gene: TRBD1
V gene: TRBV7-8

CDR3 protein: CASSLVAGSSYEQYF
CDR3 DNA: TGTGCCAGCAGCTTAGTAGCAGGAAGCTCCTACGAGCAGTACTTC
J gene: TRBJ2-7
clone size: -
D gene: -
V gene: TRBV7-9

CDR3 protein: CASSLISQGYEQYF
CDR3 DNA: TGTGCCAGCAGCTTAATCTCACAGGGTTACGAGCAGTACTTC
J gene: TRBJ2-7
clone size: -
D gene: -
V gene: TRBV7-2

CDR3 protein: CASSLGPAGTDTQYF
CDR3 DNA: TGCGCCAGCAGCTTAGGACCGGCGGGGACAGATACGCAGTATTTT
J gene: TRBJ2-3
clone size: once
D gene: -
V gene: TRBV5-1

CDR3 protein: CASSLRTSGGYEQYF
CDR3 DNA: TGTGCCAGCAGCCTAAGGACTAGCGGGGGATACGAGCAGTACTTC
J gene: TRBJ2-7
clone size: -
D gene: TRBD2
V gene: TRBV3-1/TRBV3-2

CDR3 protein: CASSLGVNTEAFF
CDR3 DNA: TGTGCCAGCAGTTTGGGAGTGAACACTGAAGCTTTCTTT
J gene: TRBJ1-1
clone size: few
D gene: -
V gene: TRBV12-3/TRBV12-4

CDR3 protein: CSVETSGDNEQFF
CDR3 DNA: TGCAGCGTTGAGACTAGCGGGGATAATGAGCAGTTCTTC
J gene: TRBJ2-1
clone size: once
D gene: TRBD2
V gene: TRBV29-1

CDR3 protein: CASSPGVRGEKLFF
CDR3 DNA: TGTGCCAGTTCCCCAGGGGTTCGTGGTGAAAAACTGTTTTTT
J gene: TRBJ1-4
clone size: once
D gene: -
V gene: TRBV19

CDR3 protein: CASSQGAGNQETQYF
CDR3 DNA: TGTGCCAGCAGCCAAGGCGCGGGGAACCAAGAGACCCAGTACTTC
J gene: TRBJ2-5
clone size: -
D gene: -
V gene: TRBV3-1/TRBV3-2

CDR3 protein: CASSPRTGPRYGYTF
CDR3 DNA: TGTGCCAGCTCACCTCGGACAGGACCTCGCTATGGCTACACCTTC
J gene: TRBJ1-2
clone size: -
D gene: TRBD1
V gene: TRBV18

CDR3 protein: CATSDPTGTDTDTQYF
CDR3 DNA: TGTGCCACCAGTGATCCCACCGGGACAGACACAGATACGCAGTATTTT
J gene: TRBJ2-3
clone size: -
D gene: TRBD1
V gene: TRBV24-1

CDR3 protein: CASSSIKQGPANYGYTF
CDR3 DNA: TGTGCCAGCAGCTCAATTAAGCAGGGACCCGCTAACTATGGCTACACCTTC
J gene: TRBJ1-2
clone size: -
D gene: -
V gene: TRBV7-8

CDR3 protein: CASSQVAVLANTIYF
CDR3 DNA: TGCGCCAGCAGCCAAGTAGCGGTTCTGGCGAACACCATATATTTT
J gene: TRBJ1-3
clone size: -
D gene: -
V gene: TRBV4-3

CDR3 protein: CASSPGGWETQYF
CDR3 DNA: TGTGCCAGCAGTCCCGGGGGCTGGGAGACCCAGTACTTC
J gene: TRBJ2-5
clone size: -
D gene: -
V gene: TRBV12-3/TRBV12-4

CDR3 protein: CASSLDGAKNIQYF
CDR3 DNA: TGCGCCAGCAGCTTGGATGGGGCCAAAAACATTCAGTACTTC
J gene: TRBJ2-4
clone size: -
D gene: -
V gene: TRBV5-1

CDR3 protein: CASSPTSGLQETQYF
CDR3 DNA: TGTGCCAGCAGCCCGACTAGCGGCTTACAAGAGACCCAGTACTTC
J gene: TRBJ2-5
clone size: -
D gene: TRBD2
V gene: TRBV4-2